This T cell receptor beta chain was found in a study of graft-versus-host responses after intestinal transplantation. Study summary: Recipients underwent multivisceral, liver-intestinal, or isolated intestinal transplants. Tacrolimus plus steroids were given to all recipients for around three years, preceded by anti-thymocyte globulin induction. Regarding the study as a whole: There were GvH clones found in recipient marrow, and some of them appeared first in ileum or blood. Across patients carrying graft-donor T cell macrochimerism, allografts held high graft-versus-host to host-versus-graft clonal ratios.

Clones were read by immunoSEQ multiplex PCR, and TCRdb kept only the in-frame ones, dropping some. The repertoire has about 29,000 clones, 87% of them found once; the top ten carry around 10%. CDR1 SGHAT and CDR2 FQDESV come from the germline V gene (reference sequence). Trimming at V came to 5 bases and at J to 0 bases, leaving 3 bases not matched to a gene. The CDR3 is 15 residues long. Concerning this clone itself: Its target is not known.

The sequences come from PBMCs, collected about 15 months after intestinal transplantation. The chain joins TRBV11-1 to TRBJ2-1; 8 bases are shared with TRBD2. The receptor was isolated from a human patient who received an intestinal transplant, so some T cells may come from the graft donor. The CDR3 loop reads CASSPGTSSYNEQFF. The DNA for the CDR3 is TGTGCCAGCAGCCCCGGGACTAGCTCCTACAATGAGCAGTTCTTC.